A selection of T cell receptor beta chains follows, all from one sample in a study of shared clonotypes between healthy human individuals. Sequenced by immunoSEQ multiplex PCR; TCRdb stores in-frame clones only, minus some. The sample contains around 1.4 million clones, approximately 98.5% of which appear only once. Sample: naive CD4+ T cells sorted from blood. All receptors come from a man aged 30 to 39 in good health. Both conserved end residues are part of each CDR3. The D gene is left open where the match is weak. Clone size, where shown, is once, few, many, or a class for clones that have expanded.

v_gene	j_gene	d_gene	abundance	CDR3aa	CDR3nt
TRBV18	TRBJ1-3	TRBD1	.	CASSDRDRVSGNTIYF	TGTGCCAGCTCGGACCGGGACAGGGTTTCTGGAAACACCATATATTTT
TRBV5-1	TRBJ2-7	.	.	CASSLITGTHYEQYF	TGCGCCAGCAGCTTGATCACCGGGACTCACTACGAGCAGTACTTC
TRBV18	TRBJ2-5	.	.	CASSPREWLETQYF	TGTGCCAGCTCACCTCGGGAGTGGCTAGAGACCCAGTACTTC
TRBV7-3	TRBJ2-1	.	.	CASSLQANGEQFF	TGTGCCAGCAGCTTACAAGCTAACGGTGAGCAGTTCTTC
TRBV5-1	TRBJ2-5	.	.	CASSPHVWGQETQYF	TGCGCCAGCAGCCCACATGTTTGGGGCCAAGAGACCCAGTACTTC
TRBV28	TRBJ1-5	.	.	CASSFRQPNQPQHF	TGTGCCAGCAGTTTTCGACAGCCTAATCAGCCCCAGCATTTT
TRBV30	TRBJ2-3	TRBD2	.	CAWSVLLAGGSTDTQYF	TGTGCCTGGAGTGTACTTTTAGCGGGAGGGAGCACAGATACGCAGTATTTT
TRBV19	TRBJ1-2	.	.	CASSRFVGSGYTF	TGTGCCAGTAGTCGGTTTGTCGGAAGTGGCTACACCTTC
TRBV2	TRBJ1-1	TRBD1	.	CASRRQGGTEAFF	TGTGCCAGCAGGAGACAGGGTGGCACTGAAGCTTTCTTT
TRBV5-8	TRBJ2-2	TRBD1	.	CASRYWTGNTGELFF	TGTGCCAGCAGATACTGGACAGGGAACACCGGGGAGCTGTTTTTT
TRBV5-1	TRBJ2-1	TRBD1	once	CASSPPVTGAYNEQFF	TGCGCCAGCAGCCCGCCTGTGACAGGGGCCTACAATGAGCAGTTCTTC
TRBV5-4	TRBJ2-7	TRBD2	.	CASSGDGGTSGRESYEQYF	TGTGCCAGCAGCGGTGACGGTGGGACTAGCGGGAGGGAGAGCTACGAGCAGTACTTC
TRBV18	TRBJ2-2	.	once	CASSPERVGTGELFF	TGTGCCAGCTCACCAGAGCGGGTTGGGACCGGGGAGCTGTTTTTT